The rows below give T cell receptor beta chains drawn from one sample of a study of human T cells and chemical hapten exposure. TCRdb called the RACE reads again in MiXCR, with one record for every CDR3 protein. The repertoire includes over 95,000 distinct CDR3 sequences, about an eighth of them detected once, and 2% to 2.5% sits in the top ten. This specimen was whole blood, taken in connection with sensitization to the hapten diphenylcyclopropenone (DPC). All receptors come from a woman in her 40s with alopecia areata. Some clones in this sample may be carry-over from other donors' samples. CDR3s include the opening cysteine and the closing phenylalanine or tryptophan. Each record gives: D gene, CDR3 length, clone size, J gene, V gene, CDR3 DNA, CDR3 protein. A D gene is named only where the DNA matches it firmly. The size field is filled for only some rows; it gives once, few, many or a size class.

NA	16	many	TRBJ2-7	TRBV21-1	TGTGCCAGCAGCAAAGGAGGGGCAGGGGGAGCCTACGAGCAGTACTTC	CASSKGGAGGAYEQYF
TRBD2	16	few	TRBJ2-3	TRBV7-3	TGTGCCAGCAGCTTGGGACTAGCGGCCTTCACAGATACGCAGTATTTT	CASSLGLAAFTDTQYF
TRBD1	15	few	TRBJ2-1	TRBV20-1	TGCAGTGCTCTTTGGACAGGGACCTCACGCAGTGAGCAGTTCTTC	CSALWTGTSRSEQFF
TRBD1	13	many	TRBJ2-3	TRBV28	TGTGCCAACGAGGGGGCCTTCAGAGATACGCAGTATTTT	CANEGAFRDTQYF
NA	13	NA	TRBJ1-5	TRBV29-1	TGCAGCGTTGCATTGGGACGGGATCAGCCCCAGCATTTT	CSVALGRDQPQHF
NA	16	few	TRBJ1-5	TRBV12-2	TGTGCAAGTCGCGTTAAAGCCGGTTATAGCAATCAGCCCCAGCATTTT	CASRVKAGYSNQPQHF
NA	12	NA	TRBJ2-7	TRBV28	TGTGCCAGCAGTTTAATGAGGGACAAGCAGTACTTC	CASSLMRDKQYF
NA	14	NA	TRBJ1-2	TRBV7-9	TGTGCCAGCAGCCTCCTAACCCTGTACTATGGCTACACCTTC	CASSLLTLYYGYTF
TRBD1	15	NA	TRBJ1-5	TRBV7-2	TGTGCCAGCAGCGTGGGGACAGCTAGCAATCAGCCCCAGCATTTT	CASSVGTASNQPQHF
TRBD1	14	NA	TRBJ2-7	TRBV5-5	TGTGCCAGCAGCTTGCGGACAGGGGCCTACGAGCAGTACTTC	CASSLRTGAYEQYF